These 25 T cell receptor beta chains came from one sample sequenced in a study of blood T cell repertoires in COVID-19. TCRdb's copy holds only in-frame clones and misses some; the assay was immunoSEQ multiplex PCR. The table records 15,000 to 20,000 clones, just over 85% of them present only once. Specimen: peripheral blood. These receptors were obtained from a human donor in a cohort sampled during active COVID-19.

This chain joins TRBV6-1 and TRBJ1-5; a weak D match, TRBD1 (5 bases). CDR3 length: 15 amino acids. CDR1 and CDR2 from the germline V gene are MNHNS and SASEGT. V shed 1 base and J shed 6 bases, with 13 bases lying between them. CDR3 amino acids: CASSEGRGAGQPQHF. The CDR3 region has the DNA TGTGCCAGCAGTGAAGGAAGGGGCGCCGGTCAGCCCCAGCATTTT.

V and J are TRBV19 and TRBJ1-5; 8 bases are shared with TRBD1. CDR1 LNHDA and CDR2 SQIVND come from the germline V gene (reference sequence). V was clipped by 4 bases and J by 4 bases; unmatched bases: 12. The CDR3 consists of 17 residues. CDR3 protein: CASSSRDRSYVNQPQHF. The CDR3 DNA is TGTGCCAGTAGTAGCCGGGACAGGTCGTATGTAAATCAGCCCCAGCATTTT.

Written as DNA, the CDR3 is TGTGCCAGCCACGCTTACGCCCTACGGGGTGATACGCAGTATTTT. Translation gives CASHAYALRGDTQYF. The chain uses TRBV5-6 and TRBJ2-3, with D maybe TRBD2 (5 bases). Trimming shortened V by 7 bases and J by 6 bases, and 21 bases separated the two germline ends. Germline loops: CDR1 SGHDT, CDR2 YYEEEE. This CDR3 spans 15 amino acids.

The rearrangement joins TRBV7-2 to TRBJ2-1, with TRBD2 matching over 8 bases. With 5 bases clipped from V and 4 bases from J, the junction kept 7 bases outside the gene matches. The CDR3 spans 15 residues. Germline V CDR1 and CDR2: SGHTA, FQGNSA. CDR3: CASSPTSGRYNEQFF. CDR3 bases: TGTGCCAGCAGCCCTACTAGCGGCCGATACAATGAGCAGTTCTTC.

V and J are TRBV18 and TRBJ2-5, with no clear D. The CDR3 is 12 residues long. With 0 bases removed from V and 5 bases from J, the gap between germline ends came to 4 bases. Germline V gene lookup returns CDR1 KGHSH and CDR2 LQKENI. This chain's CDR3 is CASSPPGETQYF. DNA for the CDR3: TGTGCCAGCTCACCACCCGGGGAGACCCAGTACTTC.

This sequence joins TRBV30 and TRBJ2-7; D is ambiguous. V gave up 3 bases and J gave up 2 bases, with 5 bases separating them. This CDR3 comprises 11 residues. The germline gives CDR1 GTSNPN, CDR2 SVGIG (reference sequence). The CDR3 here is CAWSGTYEQYF. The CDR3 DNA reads TGTGCCTGGAGCGGTACCTACGAGCAGTACTTC.

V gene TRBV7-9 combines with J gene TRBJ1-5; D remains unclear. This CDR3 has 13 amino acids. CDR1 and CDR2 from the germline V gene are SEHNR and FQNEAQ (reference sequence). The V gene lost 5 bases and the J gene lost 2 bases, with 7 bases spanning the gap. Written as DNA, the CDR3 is TGTGCCAGCAGCCCCGCGGGCAATCAGCCCCAGCATTTT. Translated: CASSPAGNQPQHF.

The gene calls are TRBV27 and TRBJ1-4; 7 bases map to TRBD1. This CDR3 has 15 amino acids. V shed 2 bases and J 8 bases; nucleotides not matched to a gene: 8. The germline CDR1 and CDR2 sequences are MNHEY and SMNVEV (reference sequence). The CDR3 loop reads CASSLTPTGWEKLFF. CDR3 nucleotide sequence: TGTGCCAGCAGTTTAACCCCGACAGGGTGGGAAAAACTGTTTTTT. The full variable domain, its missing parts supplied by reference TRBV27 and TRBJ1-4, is EAQVTQNPRYLITVTGKKLTVTCSQNMNHEYMSWYRQDPGLGLRQIYYSMNVEVTDKGDVPEGYKVSRKEKRNFPLILESPSPNQTSLYFCASSLTPTGWEKLFFGSGTQLSVL.

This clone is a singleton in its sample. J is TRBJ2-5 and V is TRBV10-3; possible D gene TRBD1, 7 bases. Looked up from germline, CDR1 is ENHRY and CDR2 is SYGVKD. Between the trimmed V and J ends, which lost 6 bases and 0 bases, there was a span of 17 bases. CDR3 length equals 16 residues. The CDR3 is CAISPRDRDYQETQYF. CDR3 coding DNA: TGTGCCATCAGCCCCCGTGACAGGGACTACCAAGAGACCCAGTACTTC.

The CDR3 region has the DNA TGTGCCACCACACAGGGGTACACCGGGGAGCTGTTTTTT. Residues: CATTQGYTGELFF. J is TRBJ2-2 and V is TRBV15, with 7 bases lining up with TRBD1. J lost 3 bases, V lost 7 bases, and 2 bases had no gene match. This CDR3 contains 13 residues. The germline gives CDR1 LNHNV, CDR2 YYDKDF (reference sequence). Full variable domain (outside the CDR3, taken from reference TRBV15 and TRBJ2-2): DAMVIQNPRYQVTQFGKPVTLSCSQTLNHNVMYWYQQKSSQAPKLLFHYYDKDFNNEADTPDNFQSRRPNTSFCFLDIRSPGLGDTAMYLCATTQGYTGELFFGEGSRLTVL.

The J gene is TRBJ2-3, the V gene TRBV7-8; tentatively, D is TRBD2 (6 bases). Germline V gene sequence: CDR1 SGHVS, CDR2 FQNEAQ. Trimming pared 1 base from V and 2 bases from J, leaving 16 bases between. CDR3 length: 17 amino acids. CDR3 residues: CASSLERRVRDTDTQYF. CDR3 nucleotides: TGTGCCAGCAGCTTAGAGAGGAGGGTTCGGGACACAGATACGCAGTATTTT. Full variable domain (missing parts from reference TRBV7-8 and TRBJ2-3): GAGVSQSPRYKVAKRGQDVALRCDPISGHVSLFWYQQALGQGPEFLTYFQNEAQLDKSGLPSDRFFAERPEGSVSTLKIQRTQQEDSAVYLCASSLERRVRDTDTQYFGPGTRLTVL.

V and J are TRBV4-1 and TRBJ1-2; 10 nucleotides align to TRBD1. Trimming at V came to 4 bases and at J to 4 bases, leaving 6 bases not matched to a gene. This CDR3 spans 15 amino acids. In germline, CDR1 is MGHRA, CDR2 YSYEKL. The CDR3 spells CASSPRQGASYGYTF. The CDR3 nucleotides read TGCGCCAGCAGCCCCAGACAGGGGGCAAGCTATGGCTACACCTTC.

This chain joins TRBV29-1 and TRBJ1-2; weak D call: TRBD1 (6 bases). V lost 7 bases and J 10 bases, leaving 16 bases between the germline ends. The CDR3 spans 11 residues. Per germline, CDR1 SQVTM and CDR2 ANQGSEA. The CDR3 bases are TGCAGCGCCCGGACAGATACTCTCTACACCTTC. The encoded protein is CSARTDTLYTF.

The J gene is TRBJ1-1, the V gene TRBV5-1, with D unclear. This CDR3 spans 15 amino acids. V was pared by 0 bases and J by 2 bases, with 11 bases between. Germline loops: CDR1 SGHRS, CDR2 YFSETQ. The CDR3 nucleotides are TGCGCCAGCAGCTTGGTATCTAGTATAAACACTGAAGCTTTCTTT. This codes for CASSLVSSINTEAFF.

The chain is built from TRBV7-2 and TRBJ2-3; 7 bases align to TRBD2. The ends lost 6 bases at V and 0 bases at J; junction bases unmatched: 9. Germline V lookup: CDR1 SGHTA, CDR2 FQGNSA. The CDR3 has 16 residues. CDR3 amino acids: CASRAHPGLSTDTQYF. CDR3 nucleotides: TGTGCCAGCAGAGCCCATCCGGGACTAAGCACAGATACGCAGTATTTT.

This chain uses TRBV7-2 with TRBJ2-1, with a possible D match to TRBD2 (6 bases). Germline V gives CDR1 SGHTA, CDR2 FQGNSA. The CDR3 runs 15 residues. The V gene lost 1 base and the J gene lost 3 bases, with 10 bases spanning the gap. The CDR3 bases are TGTGCCAGCAGCTTAGTAGGAGGGTTCTACAATGAGCAGTTCTTC. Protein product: CASSLVGGFYNEQFF.

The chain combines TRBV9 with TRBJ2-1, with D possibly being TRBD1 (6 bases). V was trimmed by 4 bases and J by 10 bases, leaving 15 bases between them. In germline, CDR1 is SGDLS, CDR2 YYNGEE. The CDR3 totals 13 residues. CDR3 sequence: CASSNPTGYEQFF. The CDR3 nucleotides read TGTGCCAGCAGCAACCCCACAGGGTACGAGCAGTTCTTC.

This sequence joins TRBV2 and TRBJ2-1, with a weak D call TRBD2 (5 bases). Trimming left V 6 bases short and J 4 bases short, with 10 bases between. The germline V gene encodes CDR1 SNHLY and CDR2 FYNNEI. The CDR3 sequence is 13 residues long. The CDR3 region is CASSGGQYNEQFF. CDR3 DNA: TGTGCCAGCAGCGGCGGGCAGTACAATGAGCAGTTCTTC.

The chain's CDR3 is CAISEVGLAAKQFF. The CDR3 nucleotides are TGTGCCATCAGTGAGGTCGGCCTAGCGGCTAAGCAGTTCTTC. The chain carries TRBV10-3 and TRBJ2-1, with 7 bases that match TRBD2. The CDR3 extends over 14 amino acids. CDR1 ENHRY and CDR2 SYGVKD come from the germline V gene. The V and J ends lost 2 bases and 11 bases, in that order; junction bases with no gene match: 9.

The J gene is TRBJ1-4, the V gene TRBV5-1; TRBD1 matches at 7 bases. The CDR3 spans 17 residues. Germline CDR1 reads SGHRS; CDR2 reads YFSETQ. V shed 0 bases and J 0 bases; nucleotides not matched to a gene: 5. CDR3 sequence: CASSLVPGTATNEKLFF. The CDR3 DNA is TGCGCCAGCAGCTTGGTTCCAGGGACAGCAACTAATGAAAAACTGTTTTTT.

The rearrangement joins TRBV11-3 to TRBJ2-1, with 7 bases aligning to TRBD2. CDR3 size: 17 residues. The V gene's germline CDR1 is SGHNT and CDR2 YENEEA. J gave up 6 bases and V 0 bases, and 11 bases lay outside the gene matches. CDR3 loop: CASSLDNFAGEGNEQFF. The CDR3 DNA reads TGTGCCAGCAGCTTAGATAACTTTGCGGGAGAGGGCAATGAGCAGTTCTTC.

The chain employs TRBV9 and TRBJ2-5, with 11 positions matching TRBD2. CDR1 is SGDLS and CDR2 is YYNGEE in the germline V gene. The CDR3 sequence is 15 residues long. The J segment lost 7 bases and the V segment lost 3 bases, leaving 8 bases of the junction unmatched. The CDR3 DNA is TGTGCCAGCAGCGCCTTAGCGGGAGGGCCGGCGACCCAGTACTTC. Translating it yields CASSALAGGPATQYF.

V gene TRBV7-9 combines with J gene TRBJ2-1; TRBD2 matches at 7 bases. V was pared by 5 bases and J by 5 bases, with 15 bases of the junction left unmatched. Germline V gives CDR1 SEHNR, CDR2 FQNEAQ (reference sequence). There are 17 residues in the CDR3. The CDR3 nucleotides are TGTGCCAGCAGCCCCCCCCCTAGACTAGCCCCGCACAATGAGCAGTTCTTC. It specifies CASSPPPRLAPHNEQFF.

CDR3 nucleotides: TGTGCCAGCAGCGGAAGGGACAGGGGGGATGGCTACACCTTC. This sequence encodes CASSGRDRGDGYTF. This chain connects TRBV9 to TRBJ1-2, with TRBD1 matching 11 bases. V was clipped by 3 bases and J by 6 bases; unmatched bases: 4. The CDR3 is 14 amino acids. Germline V gene sequence: CDR1 SGDLS, CDR2 YYNGEE.

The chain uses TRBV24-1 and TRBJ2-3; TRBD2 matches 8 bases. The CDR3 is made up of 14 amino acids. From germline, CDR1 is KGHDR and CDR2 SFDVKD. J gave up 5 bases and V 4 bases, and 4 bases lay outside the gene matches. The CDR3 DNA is TGTGCCACCAGTGAGAGCGGGAGAAGAGATACGCAGTATTTT. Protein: CATSESGRRDTQYF.